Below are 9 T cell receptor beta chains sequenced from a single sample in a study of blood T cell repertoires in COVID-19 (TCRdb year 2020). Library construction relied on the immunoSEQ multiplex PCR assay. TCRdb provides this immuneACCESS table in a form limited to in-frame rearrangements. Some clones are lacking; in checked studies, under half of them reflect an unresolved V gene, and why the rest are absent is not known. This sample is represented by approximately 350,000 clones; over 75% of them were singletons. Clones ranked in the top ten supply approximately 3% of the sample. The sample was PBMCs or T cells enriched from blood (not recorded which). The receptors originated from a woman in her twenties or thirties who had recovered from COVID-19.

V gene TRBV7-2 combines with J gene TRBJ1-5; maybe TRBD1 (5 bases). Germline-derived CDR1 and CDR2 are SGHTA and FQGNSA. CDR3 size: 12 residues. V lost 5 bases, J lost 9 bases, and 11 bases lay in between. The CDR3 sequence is CASSAGVGPQHF. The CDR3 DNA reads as TGTGCCAGCAGCGCGGGGGTGGGGCCCCAGCATTTT.

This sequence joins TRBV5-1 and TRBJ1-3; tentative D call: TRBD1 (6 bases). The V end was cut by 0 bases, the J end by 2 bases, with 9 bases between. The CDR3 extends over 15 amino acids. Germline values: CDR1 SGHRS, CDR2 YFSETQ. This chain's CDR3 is CASSLGGPAGNTIYF. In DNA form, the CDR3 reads TGCGCCAGCAGCTTGGGGGGGCCCGCTGGAAACACCATATATTTT.

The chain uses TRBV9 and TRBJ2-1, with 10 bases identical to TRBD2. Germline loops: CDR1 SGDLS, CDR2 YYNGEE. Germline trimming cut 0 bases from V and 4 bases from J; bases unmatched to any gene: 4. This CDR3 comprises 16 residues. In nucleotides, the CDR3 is TGTGCCAGCAGCGTAGAGGCTAGCGGGGGATACAATGAGCAGTTCTTC. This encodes CASSVEASGGYNEQFF.

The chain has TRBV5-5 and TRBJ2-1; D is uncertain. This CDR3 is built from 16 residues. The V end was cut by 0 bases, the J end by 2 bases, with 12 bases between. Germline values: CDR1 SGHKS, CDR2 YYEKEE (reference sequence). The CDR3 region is CASSLDIQITYNEQFF. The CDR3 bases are TGTGCCAGCAGCTTGGATATACAGATTACCTACAATGAGCAGTTCTTC.

The CDR3 DNA is TGTGCCAGCAGCCCGGGAGGGCCAGACACCTACAATGAGCAGTTCTTC. Translation: CASSPGGPDTYNEQFF. The rearrangement links TRBV5-6 to TRBJ2-1; TRBD2 matches 8 bases. The CDR3 is 16 residues long. Trimming cost V 4 bases and J 2 bases; bases outside gene matches: 8. Germline assignment: CDR1 SGHDT and CDR2 YYEEEE.

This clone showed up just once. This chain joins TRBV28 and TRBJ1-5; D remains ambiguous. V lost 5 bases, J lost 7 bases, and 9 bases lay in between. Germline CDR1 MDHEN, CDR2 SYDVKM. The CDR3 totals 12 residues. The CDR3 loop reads CASSAGGQPQHF. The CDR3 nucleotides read TGTGCCAGCAGTGCGGGCGGACAGCCCCAGCATTTT.

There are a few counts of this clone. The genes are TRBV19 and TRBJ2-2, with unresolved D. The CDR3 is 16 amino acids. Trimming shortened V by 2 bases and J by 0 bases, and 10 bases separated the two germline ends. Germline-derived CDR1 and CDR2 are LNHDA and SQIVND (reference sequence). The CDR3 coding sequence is TGTGCCAGTAGTATACCGACATACACGAACACCGGGGAGCTGTTTTTT. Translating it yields CASSIPTYTNTGELFF.

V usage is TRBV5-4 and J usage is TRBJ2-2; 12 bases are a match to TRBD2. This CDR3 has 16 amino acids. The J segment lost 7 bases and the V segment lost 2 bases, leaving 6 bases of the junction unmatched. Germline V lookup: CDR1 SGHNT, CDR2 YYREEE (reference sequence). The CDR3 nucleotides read TGTGCCAGCAGCTTCACTAGCGGGAGGCTTAGCGGGGAGCTGTTTTTT. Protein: CASSFTSGRLSGELFF. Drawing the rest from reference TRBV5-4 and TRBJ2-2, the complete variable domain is ETGVTQSPTHLIKTRGQQVTLRCSSQSGHNTVSWYQQALGQGPQFIFQYYREEENGRGNFPPRFSGLQFPNYSSELNVNALELDDSALYLCASSFTSGRLSGELFFGEGSRLTVL.

The DNA for the CDR3 is TGTGCCACCAGCAAGGAGGGAGGCGAGGATACGCAGTATTTT. It is translated as CATSKEGGEDTQYF. The chain recombines TRBV15 with TRBJ2-3; the D gene is possibly TRBD2 (6 bases). Germline CDR1 LNHNV, CDR2 YYDKDF (reference sequence). The CDR3 length is 14 residues. V shed 4 bases and J shed 6 bases, with 14 bases lying between them.